This T cell receptor (beta chain) was identified in a study of blood T cell repertoires in COVID-19. As for the study in general: Specimens from acute and convalescent COVID-19 originated in the United States, Italy and Spain. Nucleic acid was either cDNA or gDNA, and it came from T cells, B-cell-depleted T cells, or PBMCs.

Here immunoSEQ multiplex PCR was the method, and the copy in TCRdb shows in-frame clones only, minus some. The sample holds about 180,000 clones, around 83% seen once. Study members were between roughly 18 and 100 years old and lived in 24 US regions. The CDR3 consists of 15 residues. Germline V gives CDR1 KGHSY, CDR2 FQNENV. The trim removed 4 bases at V and 7 bases at J, leaving 7 bases unmatched. The sample was PBMCs or T cells enriched from blood (not recorded which). The chain recombines TRBV16 with TRBJ1-2; 12 nucleotides match TRBD1. This clonotype was sampled from a man aged 50-59 years who had recovered from COVID-19. The CDR3 DNA reads as TGTGCCAGCAGCCGCGGGACAGGGGGCCTATTTGGCTACACCTTC. Its protein product is CASSRGTGGLFGYTF.